This is a list of T cell receptor beta chains from one sample in a study of blood T cell repertoires in COVID-19. Assay: immunoSEQ multiplex PCR; the TCRdb copy retains only in-frame clones and omits some. The sample has roughly 80,000 clones, around 84% seen once. Sequenced sample: peripheral blood. Source of these receptors: a man in his forties or fifties with acute or convalescent COVID-19. Both conserved end residues are part of each CDR3. The D gene is left open where the match is weak. Clone size is given for some rows only: seen once, a few or many times, or a class if the clone is expanded.

size: once
length: 15
V: TRBV6-5
J: TRBJ1-1
D: -
DNA: TGTGCCAGCAGTTACAACTACCGAATGAACACTGAAGCTTTCTTT
CDR3: CASSYNYRMNTEAFF

size: -
length: 13
V: TRBV14
J: TRBJ2-7
D: -
DNA: TGTGCCAGCAGCCAAGTAGATAACTACGAGCAGTACTTC
CDR3: CASSQVDNYEQYF

size: -
length: 14
V: TRBV10-3
J: TRBJ1-5
D: TRBD1
DNA: TGTGCCATCAGTACGACAGGGGAAAATCAGCCCCAGCATTTT
CDR3: CAISTTGENQPQHF

size: -
length: 17
V: TRBV19
J: TRBJ1-4
D: -
DNA: TGTGCCAGTAGTATGGGAGGGGCAGTGTCAACTAATGAAAAACTGTTTTTT
CDR3: CASSMGGAVSTNEKLFF

size: -
length: 14
V: TRBV11-2
J: TRBJ2-7
D: -
DNA: TGTGCCAGCAGCTTAGGGACAGCTGGGGCCGAGCAGTACTTC
CDR3: CASSLGTAGAEQYF

size: -
length: 14
V: TRBV19
J: TRBJ1-1
D: TRBD1
DNA: TGTGCCAGTCGATGGACAGGGGAGATGGGAGAAGCTTTCTTT
CDR3: CASRWTGEMGEAFF

size: few
length: 13
V: TRBV15
J: TRBJ1-1
D: -
DNA: TGTGCCACCGGGGGCTGGTGGGACACTGAAGCTTTCTTT
CDR3: CATGGWWDTEAFF

size: few
length: 17
V: TRBV6-2/TRBV6-3
J: TRBJ1-2
D: -
DNA: TGTGCCAGCAGTTACCTAGCGTGGGAGGGCGCTTCGGATGGCTACACCTTC
CDR3: CASSYLAWEGASDGYTF

size: -
length: 14
V: TRBV28
J: TRBJ1-2
D: TRBD1
DNA: TGTGCCATCCCAACAGGGGATTCTAACTATGGCTACACCTTC
CDR3: CAIPTGDSNYGYTF

size: -
length: 13
V: TRBV5-1
J: TRBJ1-1
D: TRBD1
DNA: TGCGCCAGCAGCTCTACAGGGGGCACTGAAGCTTTCTTT
CDR3: CASSSTGGTEAFF

size: -
length: 15
V: TRBV3-1/TRBV3-2
J: TRBJ1-3
D: -
DNA: TGTGCCAGCAGCCAAGCGGTTCGCTCTGGAAACACCATATATTTT
CDR3: CASSQAVRSGNTIYF

size: -
length: 16
V: TRBV14
J: TRBJ2-7
D: TRBD2
DNA: TGTGCCAGCGCGTTCGGGACTAGCGGGGGAGTTCGGGAGCAGTACTTC
CDR3: CASAFGTSGGVREQYF

size: -
length: 14
V: TRBV20-1
J: TRBJ1-1
D: -
DNA: TGCAGTGCTAGTAGGGGGGGCAGGCACACTGAAGCTTTCTTT
CDR3: CSASRGGRHTEAFF

size: -
length: 15
V: TRBV7-2
J: TRBJ1-4
D: TRBD1
DNA: TGTGCCAGCAGCTCCGGGACAGGGTGGGGTGAAAAACTGTTTTTT
CDR3: CASSSGTGWGEKLFF

size: -
length: 15
V: TRBV11-2
J: TRBJ2-5
D: TRBD2
DNA: TGTGCCAGCAGCTTAGGACTAGCGGGGAGGGAGACCCAGTACTTC
CDR3: CASSLGLAGRETQYF

size: -
length: 14
V: TRBV10-3
J: TRBJ2-1
D: -
DNA: TGTGCCATCAGGCAGGGTCTTGACTACAATGAGCAGTTCTTC
CDR3: CAIRQGLDYNEQFF

size: many
length: 23
V: TRBV12-5
J: TRBJ2-1
D: -
DNA: TGTGCTAGTGGCCAAACCCCGGTGTTAGCTGTCATACGACCTTCGGTGTCCTACAATGAGCAGTTCTTC
CDR3: CASGQTPVLAVIRPSVSYNEQFF

size: -
length: 13
V: TRBV12-3/TRBV12-4
J: TRBJ1-2
D: -
DNA: TGTGCCAGCAGTTTATCGGAGAGATATGGCTACACCTTC
CDR3: CASSLSERYGYTF

size: -
length: 14
V: TRBV7-9
J: TRBJ1-2
D: -
DNA: TGTGCCAGCAGCTTGGGGGACTGGAACTATGGCTACACCTTC
CDR3: CASSLGDWNYGYTF

size: few
length: 15
V: TRBV19
J: TRBJ2-7
D: -
DNA: TGTGCCAGTAGTAAGCAATGGACACTTGCCTACGAGCAGTACTTC
CDR3: CASSKQWTLAYEQYF

size: -
length: 13
V: TRBV28
J: TRBJ1-1
D: TRBD1
DNA: TGTGCCAGCAGGCCAACAGGGGGCACTGAAGCTTTCTTT
CDR3: CASRPTGGTEAFF

size: -
length: 15
V: TRBV7-2
J: TRBJ1-6
D: TRBD1
DNA: TGTGCCAGCAGCAAGGGACAGGGGGTTTTATCACCCCTCCACTTT
CDR3: CASSKGQGVLSPLHF

size: -
length: 14
V: TRBV19
J: TRBJ2-3
D: -
DNA: TGTGCCAGTAGTGCGGGCCGTTCCACAGATACGCAGTATTTT
CDR3: CASSAGRSTDTQYF

size: -
length: 15
V: TRBV14
J: TRBJ2-5
D: TRBD1
DNA: TGTGCCAGCAGCCTGAATACAGGGGGCAGGGAGACCCAGTACTTC
CDR3: CASSLNTGGRETQYF

size: -
length: 18
V: TRBV15
J: TRBJ1-5
D: -
DNA: TGTGCCACCAGCAGAGCCAAATGGACAGATTATAGCAATCAGCCCCAGCATTTT
CDR3: CATSRAKWTDYSNQPQHF

size: -
length: 15
V: TRBV2
J: TRBJ2-3
D: -
DNA: TGTGCCAGCCCCCAGCTACGGCAGGCCACAGATACGCAGTATTTT
CDR3: CASPQLRQATDTQYF

size: once
length: 15
V: TRBV21-1
J: TRBJ1-1
D: -
DNA: TGTGCCAGCAGCAAGAGACAGGGGGCGAGCACTGAAGCTTTCTTT
CDR3: CASSKRQGASTEAFF

size: few
length: 15
V: TRBV7-5
J: TRBJ2-1
D: -
DNA: TGTGCCAGAAGCTTCCCGGGACTACCTCGGGGTGAGCAGTTCTTC
CDR3: CARSFPGLPRGEQFF

size: few
length: 13
V: TRBV2
J: TRBJ2-2
D: -
DNA: TGTGCCAGCCGACCGAGGGAAACCGGGGAGCTGTTTTTT
CDR3: CASRPRETGELFF

size: -
length: 14
V: TRBV19
J: TRBJ1-2
D: TRBD1
DNA: TGTGCCAGTAGTATAGATCACAGGGGCTATGGCTACACCTTC
CDR3: CASSIDHRGYGYTF

size: -
length: 17
V: TRBV7-9
J: TRBJ1-5
D: TRBD1
DNA: TGTGCCAGCAGCTTAGGCCCGGGACAGGGGAGCGATCAGCCCCAGCATTTT
CDR3: CASSLGPGQGSDQPQHF

size: -
length: 17
V: TRBV7-2
J: TRBJ1-4
D: TRBD1
DNA: TGTGCCAGCAGCGCCAACTGGGGACAGGGCAAGAGGGAAAAACTGTTTTTT
CDR3: CASSANWGQGKREKLFF

size: -
length: 15
V: TRBV7-9
J: TRBJ1-1
D: TRBD1
DNA: TGTGCCAGCAGCCCCTTAGGACAGGGTGGGACTGAAGCTTTCTTT
CDR3: CASSPLGQGGTEAFF

size: -
length: 17
V: TRBV6-2/TRBV6-3
J: TRBJ2-7
D: TRBD2
DNA: TGTGCCAGCAGCTCCCCGGGACTAGCGGGAAACTCCTACGAGCAGTACTTC
CDR3: CASSSPGLAGNSYEQYF

size: -
length: 15
V: TRBV4-1
J: TRBJ1-2
D: -
DNA: TGCGCCAGCAGCCAAGAGAGGGGGGGAGACTATGGCTACACCTTC
CDR3: CASSQERGGDYGYTF

size: -
length: 16
V: TRBV5-5
J: TRBJ2-4
D: -
DNA: TGTGCCAGCAGCTTGATAACAGGATTAGCCAAAAACATTCAGTACTTC
CDR3: CASSLITGLAKNIQYF

size: -
length: 15
V: TRBV5-4
J: TRBJ2-7
D: TRBD1
DNA: TGTGCCAGCAGCTTGGGGACAGGGAGCGTCTACGAGCAGTACTTC
CDR3: CASSLGTGSVYEQYF

size: -
length: 15
V: TRBV3-1/TRBV3-2
J: TRBJ2-7
D: TRBD1
DNA: TGTGCCAGCAGCCACGGACAGGTTCTTGCCTACGAGCAGTACTTC
CDR3: CASSHGQVLAYEQYF

size: -
length: 12
V: TRBV11-3
J: TRBJ2-1
D: -
DNA: TGTGCCAGCAGCTTTGATAGGGGGGAGCAGTTCTTC
CDR3: CASSFDRGEQFF

size: -
length: 13
V: TRBV12-3/TRBV12-4
J: TRBJ2-7
D: TRBD2
DNA: TGTGCCAGCAGGACTAGCGGGTCCCTTCAGCAGTACTTC
CDR3: CASRTSGSLQQYF

size: -
length: 15
V: TRBV4-1
J: TRBJ1-2
D: -
DNA: TGCGCCAGCAGCACCACCACAGGGTTAAACTATGGCTACACCTTC
CDR3: CASSTTTGLNYGYTF